The rows below give T cell receptor beta chains drawn from one sample of a study of neurological immune-mediated disorders. TCRdb ran MiXCR on the 5' RACE reads and lists one entry per CDR3 protein. The sample has approximately 90,000 distinct CDR3 sequences, roughly 4% seen once; the top ten hold around 6%. Sample: PBMCs. All receptors derive from a woman aged 18-29 years with multiple sclerosis. CDR3s include the opening cysteine and the closing phenylalanine or tryptophan. D genes are given only for firm matches. The size of a clone is reported for some rows only, either as once, few or many, or as a class for expanded clones.

v_call	j_call	d_call	clone_size	cdr3_aa	cdr3_nt
TRBV5-1	TRBJ2-5	.	.	CASSLAGTQETQYF	TGCGCCAGCAGCTTGGCCGGGACCCAAGAGACCCAGTACTTC
TRBV3-1	TRBJ2-7	TRBD2	many	CASSRGLVISGEQYF	TGTGCCAGCAGCCGCGGACTAGTAATTTCGGGAGAGCAGTACTTC
TRBV20-1	TRBJ2-1	TRBD2	many	CSVSGGGNEQFF	TGCAGTGTTTCGGGAGGAGGCAATGAGCAGTTCTTC
TRBV7-9	TRBJ2-7	TRBD1	many	CASSYPRTGHDSYEQYF	TGTGCCAGCAGCTACCCCAGGACAGGACACGATTCCTACGAGCAGTACTTC
TRBV6-5	TRBJ1-1	.	many	CASSYSKRGMNTEAFF	TGTGCCAGCAGTTACTCGAAACGGGGCATGAACACTGAAGCTTTCTTT
TRBV18	TRBJ2-3	.	few	CASSRGLSTDTQYF	TGTGCCAGCTCAAGGGGGTTGAGCACAGATACGCAGTATTTT
TRBV5-1	TRBJ2-5	.	many	CASSSRDGRRETQYF	TGCGCCAGCAGCTCCCGGGACGGTCGCCGGGAGACCCAGTACTTC
TRBV5-1	TRBJ2-7	.	many	CASRSPTYEQYF	TGCGCCAGCAGATCCCCAACCTACGAGCAGTACTTC
TRBV5-1	TRBJ2-7	TRBD1	many	CASSPRQGTTYEQYF	TGCGCCAGCAGCCCTAGACAGGGGACGACCTACGAGCAGTACTTC
TRBV9	TRBJ2-1	TRBD2	many	CASSGRTSGYNEQFF	TGTGCCAGCAGCGGCCGGACTAGCGGGTACAATGAGCAGTTCTTC
TRBV7-9	TRBJ2-5	.	many	CASSMDGLETQYF	TGTGCCAGCAGCATGGACGGTCTGGAGACCCAGTACTTC
TRBV5-1	TRBJ2-5	.	many	CASSLFGGYQETQYF	TGCGCCAGCAGCTTGTTCGGCGGGTACCAAGAGACCCAGTACTTC
TRBV27	TRBJ1-5	.	many	CASSVGLKVGDQPQHF	TGTGCCAGCAGCGTGGGACTTAAGGTCGGGGATCAGCCCCAGCATTTT
TRBV5-4	TRBJ2-1	TRBD2	few	CASSPLAGKYNEQFF	TGTGCCAGCAGCCCGCTAGCGGGAAAGTACAATGAGCAGTTCTTC
TRBV20-1	TRBJ1-2	.	many	CSATGSGYGYTF	TGCAGTGCTACAGGATCTGGCTATGGCTACACCTTC
TRBV5-1	TRBJ2-3	TRBD2	many	CASSLGLAAKYDTQYF	TGCGCCAGCAGCTTGGGACTAGCGGCCAAGTATGATACGCAGTATTTT
TRBV5-1	TRBJ2-2	TRBD2	many	CASSNSGSHAGELFF	TGCGCCAGCAGCAATAGCGGGAGCCACGCCGGGGAGCTGTTTTTT
TRBV7-9	TRBJ2-2	.	many	CASSNRDGTGELFF	TGTGCCAGCAGCAACCGGGACGGCACCGGGGAGCTGTTTTTT
TRBV12-3/TRBV12-4	TRBJ2-2	.	many	CASSQTTGELFF	TGTGCCAGCAGTCAAACCACCGGGGAGCTGTTTTTT
TRBV5-6	TRBJ2-5	TRBD2	many	CASSLGQPGLAGGLDF	TGTGCCAGCAGCTTGGGACAACCGGGACTAGCGGGGGGCTTGGACTTC
TRBV9	TRBJ1-2	.	many	CASSVVGPVGYGYTF	TGTGCCAGCAGCGTAGTTGGTCCGGTGGGGTATGGCTACACCTTC
TRBV20-1	TRBJ2-1	.	.	CSAGRLDGEQFF	TGCAGTGCTGGAAGACTAGACGGGGAGCAGTTCTTC
TRBV6-5	TRBJ2-7	TRBD1	.	CASSYGTGWEQYF	TGTGCCAGCAGTTACGGGACAGGGTGGGAGCAGTACTTC
TRBV20-1	TRBJ2-3	TRBD2	many	CSARDVLAGETDTQYF	TGCAGTGCTAGAGATGTCCTAGCGGGAGAAACAGATACGCAGTATTTT
TRBV5-1	TRBJ2-3	.	many	CASSSQGTSTDTQYF	TGCGCCAGCAGCTCACAGGGTACTAGCACAGATACGCAGTATTTT
TRBV7-8	TRBJ2-5	.	many	CASSLGASGQETQYF	TGTGCCAGCAGCCTTGGGGCCAGCGGCCAAGAGACCCAGTACTTC
TRBV18	TRBJ1-4	.	.	CASSPGTLNEKLFF	TGTGCCAGCTCACCAGGGACCCTGAATGAAAAACTGTTTTTT
TRBV5-1	TRBJ2-7	.	many	CASSLVGRPELGYEQYF	TGCGCCAGCAGCTTGGTCGGGCGGCCTGAATTGGGTTACGAGCAGTACTTC
TRBV11-2	TRBJ1-1	.	many	CASSLDRIGEAFF	TGTGCCAGCAGCTTAGATCGGATCGGGGAAGCTTTCTTT
TRBV2	TRBJ2-4	.	many	CASSLDITAKNIQYF	TGTGCCAGCAGCCTGGACATTACAGCCAAAAACATTCAGTACTTC
TRBV20-1	TRBJ2-7	TRBD2	many	CSAQAGTTSDQYF	TGCAGTGCTCAGGCTGGGACTACGAGCGATCAGTACTTC
TRBV4-3	TRBJ1-6	.	many	CASSQDWAGNNSPLHF	TGCGCCAGCAGCCAAGATTGGGCAGGGAATAATTCACCCCTCCACTTT
TRBV7-8	TRBJ2-7	TRBD1	many	CASSLISGTGGLVEQYF	TGTGCCAGCAGCTTAATAAGTGGGACAGGGGGCTTGGTCGAGCAGTACTTC
TRBV5-1	TRBJ1-4	.	many	CASSLTASGPYEKLFF	TGCGCCAGCAGCTTAACCGCCTCGGGACCGTATGAAAAACTGTTTTTT
TRBV7-6	TRBJ2-3	.	many	CASSYGNGDTQYF	TGTGCCAGCAGCTACGGAAACGGAGATACGCAGTATTTT
TRBV10-3	TRBJ2-3	.	many	CAIKLPGADGTDTQYF	TGTGCCATCAAATTACCGGGAGCCGATGGCACAGATACGCAGTATTTT
TRBV20-1	TRBJ1-2	.	many	CSANGNYYGYTF	TGCAGTGCTAATGGAAACTACTATGGCTACACCTTC
TRBV7-2	TRBJ2-2	.	many	CASSLYVNTGELFF	TGTGCCAGCAGCTTATATGTGAACACCGGGGAGCTGTTTTTT
TRBV19	TRBJ2-3	TRBD2	many	CASSITSGSLDTQYF	TGTGCCAGTAGTATAACTAGCGGGAGCCTAGATACGCAGTATTTT
TRBV6-5	TRBJ2-5	TRBD2	few	CASSYMGLVGETQYF	TGTGCCAGCAGTTACATGGGACTAGTGGGGGAGACCCAGTACTTC